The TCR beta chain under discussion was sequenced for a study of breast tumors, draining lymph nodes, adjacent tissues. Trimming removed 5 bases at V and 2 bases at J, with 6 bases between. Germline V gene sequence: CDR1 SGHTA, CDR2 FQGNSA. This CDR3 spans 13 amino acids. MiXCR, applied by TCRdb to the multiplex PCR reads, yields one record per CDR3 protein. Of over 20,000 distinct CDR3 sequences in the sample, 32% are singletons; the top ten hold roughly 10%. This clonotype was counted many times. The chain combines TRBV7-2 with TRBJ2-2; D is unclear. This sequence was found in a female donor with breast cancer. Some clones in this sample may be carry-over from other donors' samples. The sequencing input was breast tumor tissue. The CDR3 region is CASSPFNTGELFF. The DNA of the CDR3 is TGTGCCAGCAGCCCGTTCAACACCGGGGAGCTGTTTTTT.